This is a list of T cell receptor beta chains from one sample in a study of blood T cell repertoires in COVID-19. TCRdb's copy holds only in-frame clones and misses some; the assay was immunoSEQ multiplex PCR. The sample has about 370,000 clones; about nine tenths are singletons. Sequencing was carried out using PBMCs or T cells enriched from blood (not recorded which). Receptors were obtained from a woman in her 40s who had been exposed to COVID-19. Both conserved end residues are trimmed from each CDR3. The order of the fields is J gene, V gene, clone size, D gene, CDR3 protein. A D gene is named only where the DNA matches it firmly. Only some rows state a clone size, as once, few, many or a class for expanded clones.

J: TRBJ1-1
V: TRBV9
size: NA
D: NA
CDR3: ASSVASGNPAF

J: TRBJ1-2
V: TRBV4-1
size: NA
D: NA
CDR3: ASSPTNRYGYT

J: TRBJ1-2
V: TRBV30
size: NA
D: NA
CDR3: AWSVVRGYT

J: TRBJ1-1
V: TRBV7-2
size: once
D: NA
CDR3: ASSPGGGIGNTEAF

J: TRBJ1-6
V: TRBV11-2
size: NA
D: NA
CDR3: ASSPPRVYNSPLH

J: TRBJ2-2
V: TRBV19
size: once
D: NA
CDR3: ASSMRRTGELF

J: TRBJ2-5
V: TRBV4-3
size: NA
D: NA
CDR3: ASSQGTATETQY

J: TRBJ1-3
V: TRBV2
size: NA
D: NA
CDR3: ASSVGRVMGGNTIY

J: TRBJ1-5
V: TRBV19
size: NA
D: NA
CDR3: ASNDRTGFDQPQH

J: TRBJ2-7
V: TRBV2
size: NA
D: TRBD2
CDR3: ASSAPRHQTSGESYEQY

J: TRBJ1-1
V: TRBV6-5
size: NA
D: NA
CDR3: ASSRPGGGNTEAF

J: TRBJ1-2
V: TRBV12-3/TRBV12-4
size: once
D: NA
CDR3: ASRPRRANYT